The rows below give T cell receptor beta chains drawn from one sample of a study of radiation and T cells in renal cell carcinoma. TCRdb's copy holds only in-frame clones and misses some; the assay was immunoSEQ multiplex PCR. The sample shows roughly 60,000 clones, around 78% of them seen only once. This material consisted of blood, taken from a patient whose treatment included radiotherapy and nephrectomy. These receptors were taken from a man aged 55 to 69 with renal cell carcinoma. Both conserved end residues are part of each CDR3. D genes are given only for firm matches. Size values are once, few and many counts, or a class for expanded clones, and some rows have none.

J gene,D gene,V gene,clone size,CDR3 protein,CDR3 DNA
TRBJ1-2,.,TRBV30,.,CAWGDIFYGYTF,TGTGCCTGGGGGGACATTTTCTATGGCTACACCTTC
TRBJ1-3,.,TRBV5-5,.,CASSLEGNTIYF,TGTGCCAGCAGCTTGGAAGGGAACACCATATATTTT
TRBJ1-1,TRBD1,TRBV27,.,CASSSHCRAGGDTEAFF,TGTGCCAGCAGTTCTCATTGTAGGGCAGGGGGGGACACTGAAGCTTTCTTT
TRBJ1-2,TRBD1,TRBV7-2,.,CASSRDSPGYTF,TGTGCCAGCAGCCGGGACAGTCCTGGCTACACCTTC
TRBJ1-1,TRBD1,TRBV5-4,.,CASSRGQANTEAFF,TGTGCCAGCAGCAGAGGACAGGCGAACACTGAAGCTTTCTTT
TRBJ2-7,.,TRBV7-2,few,CASSSGGTASYEQYF,TGTGCCAGCAGCTCCGGCGGGACCGCCTCCTACGAGCAGTACTTC
TRBJ2-3,.,TRBV4-3,once,CASSQDLLVVANTQYF,TGCGCCAGCAGCCAAGATTTACTAGTGGTGGCAAATACGCAGTATTTT
TRBJ2-2,TRBD2,TRBV7-7,.,CASSRLAGAGGELFF,TGTGCCAGCAGCCGGCTAGCGGGGGCGGGCGGGGAGCTGTTTTTT
TRBJ2-2,TRBD1,TRBV9,.,CASTAPLDREDTGELFF,TGTGCCAGCACGGCCCCCCTGGACAGGGAGGACACCGGGGAGCTGTTTTTT
TRBJ1-1,.,TRBV6-6,.,CASSSRVFVEAFF,TGTGCCAGCAGTAGCAGGGTGTTCGTGGAAGCTTTCTTT
TRBJ2-1,TRBD2,TRBV5-3,.,CARRRTSGRFTYNEQFF,TGTGCCAGAAGGCGGACTAGCGGGAGGTTCACCTACAATGAGCAGTTCTTC
TRBJ2-1,.,TRBV30,.,CAWSRFNEQFF,TGTGCCTGGAGTAGGTTCAATGAGCAGTTCTTC
TRBJ2-7,.,TRBV5-6,.,CASSFGSGRQYF,TGTGCCAGCAGCTTCGGTAGTGGTCGGCAGTACTTC
TRBJ2-1,.,TRBV25-1,once,CASFPGPKGGEQFF,TGTGCCAGCTTCCCGGGCCCCAAGGGAGGTGAGCAGTTCTTC
TRBJ1-2,.,TRBV5-6,.,CASTFFYPRDNLGYGYTF,TGTGCCAGCACCTTTTTTTACCCCCGGGATAACCTTGGGTATGGCTACACCTTC
TRBJ2-7,.,TRBV5-4,.,CASSFGSDQGQYF,TGTGCCAGCAGCTTTGGAAGCGACCAGGGGCAGTACTTC
TRBJ2-1,.,TRBV7-9,once,CASTLTGLNEQFF,TGTGCCAGCACCTTGACTGGACTCAATGAGCAGTTCTTC
TRBJ2-5,TRBD1,TRBV19,.,CASRGTGGEETQYF,TGTGCCAGTAGGGGGACAGGGGGCGAAGAGACCCAGTACTTC
TRBJ1-1,.,TRBV7-9,.,CASSLGWTEAFF,TGTGCCAGCAGCTTGGGATGGACTGAAGCTTTCTTT
TRBJ2-2,TRBD1,TRBV19,.,CASIGQGLTGELFF,TGTGCCAGTATAGGACAGGGGCTCACCGGGGAGCTGTTTTTT
TRBJ1-1,.,TRBV2,.,CASSERRVEAFF,TGTGCCAGCAGTGAGAGAAGGGTTGAAGCTTTCTTT
TRBJ1-2,.,TRBV2,.,CASSTDSNYGYTF,TGTGCCAGCAGCACAGACAGTAACTATGGCTACACCTTC
TRBJ1-3,.,TRBV19,.,CASSIVAAPGNTIYF,TGTGCCAGTAGTATAGTCGCGGCCCCTGGAAACACCATATATTTT
TRBJ2-6,.,TRBV5-7,.,CASTRNCVQSRANVLTF,TGTGCCAGCACGAGAAATTGCGTACAAAGTCGGGCCAACGTCCTGACTTTC
TRBJ2-3,.,TRBV5-1,.,CASSPLDITDTQYF,TGCGCCAGCAGCCCGCTCGACATCACAGATACGCAGTATTTT
TRBJ1-5,.,TRBV9,.,CASSGQGYGNQPQHF,TGTGCCAGCAGCGGTCAGGGCTATGGCAATCAGCCCCAGCATTTT
TRBJ2-1,TRBD2,TRBV7-7,few,CASSPGLAGGLNEQFF,TGTGCCAGCAGCCCTGGACTAGCGGGAGGGCTAAATGAGCAGTTCTTC
TRBJ2-1,TRBD1,TRBV19,.,CASSIRTGVSSYNEQFF,TGTGCCAGTAGTATTCGGACAGGGGTGAGCTCCTACAATGAGCAGTTCTTC
TRBJ2-3,TRBD2,TRBV6-5,.,CASSLRGGRTDTQYF,TGTGCCAGCAGTCTTCGGGGGGGGAGAACAGATACGCAGTATTTT
TRBJ2-1,TRBD1,TRBV6-5,.,CASSNGQGVYNEQFF,TGTGCCAGCAGTAACGGACAGGGAGTATACAATGAGCAGTTCTTC
TRBJ1-5,TRBD1,TRBV7-8,.,CASSLRRDRHQPQHF,TGTGCCAGCAGCCTTCGACGGGACAGGCACCAGCCCCAGCATTTT
TRBJ1-2,.,TRBV11-3,.,CASSQGRQKYGYTF,TGTGCCAGCAGCCAGGGGCGTCAGAAATATGGCTACACCTTC
TRBJ1-1,.,TRBV7-2,.,CASRGGMNTEAFF,TGTGCCAGCAGGGGGGGGATGAACACTGAAGCTTTCTTT
TRBJ2-1,.,TRBV6-5,.,CASKNPGDEQFF,TGTGCCAGCAAAAATCCAGGAGATGAGCAGTTCTTC
TRBJ1-1,.,TRBV21-1,few,CASSPPENRGQGWAFF,TGTGCCAGCAGCCCCCCCGAGAACAGGGGCCAAGGCTGGGCTTTCTTT
TRBJ2-1,TRBD2,TRBV5-1,.,CASSLLPSGGALNNEQFF,TGCGCCAGCAGCTTGTTACCTAGCGGGGGGGCCCTGAACAATGAGCAGTTCTTC
TRBJ1-1,.,TRBV7-2,.,CASSLGGRTGTEAFF,TGTGCCAGCAGCTTAGGTGGACGGACGGGCACTGAAGCTTTCTTT
TRBJ1-1,.,TRBV29-1,few,CVATGQGNTEAFF,TGCGTCGCCACAGGGCAGGGGAACACTGAAGCTTTCTTT
TRBJ1-1,TRBD1,TRBV7-2,.,CASSSAGQYREAFF,TGTGCCAGCAGTTCGGCGGGACAGTATCGAGAGGCTTTCTTT
TRBJ2-4,TRBD1,TRBV6-5,.,CASSPGTGDIQYF,TGTGCCAGCAGTCCCGGGACAGGGGACATTCAGTACTTC